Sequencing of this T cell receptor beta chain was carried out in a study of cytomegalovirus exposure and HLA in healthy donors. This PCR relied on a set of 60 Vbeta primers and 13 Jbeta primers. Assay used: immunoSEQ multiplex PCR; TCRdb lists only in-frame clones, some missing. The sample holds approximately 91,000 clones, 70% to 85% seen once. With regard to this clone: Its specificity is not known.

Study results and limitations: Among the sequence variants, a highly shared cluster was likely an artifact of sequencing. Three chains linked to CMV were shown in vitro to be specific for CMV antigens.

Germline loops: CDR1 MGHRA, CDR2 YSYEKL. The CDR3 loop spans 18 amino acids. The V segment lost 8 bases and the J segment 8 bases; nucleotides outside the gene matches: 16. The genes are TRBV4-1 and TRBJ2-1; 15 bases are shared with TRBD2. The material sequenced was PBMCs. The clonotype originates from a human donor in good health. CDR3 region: CASFRGGLAGGKGDEQFF. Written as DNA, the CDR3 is TGCGCCAGCTTCAGAGGGGGACTAGCGGGAGGAAAAGGTGATGAGCAGTTCTTC.